This T cell receptor (beta chain) was sequenced during a study of blood T cell repertoires in COVID-19. Study-wide background: Material from acute and convalescent COVID-19 was sourced from the United States, Italy and Spain. PBMCs, B-cell-depleted T cells, or T cells provided the cDNA or gDNA that made up the material.

Original processing notes: Reference gene primer amplification yielded estimated nucleated cell counts. Sequenced by immunoSEQ multiplex PCR; TCRdb stores in-frame clones only, minus some. V, J and clone size were drawn from that table, and D and trimming were deduced from the DNA. Of roughly 180,000 clones detected, 70% to 90% appear once; the ten largest clones hold less than 25%. The CDR3 contains 14 residues. Germline V CDR1 and CDR2: MNHEY, SVGAGI. V was pared by 6 bases and J by 7 bases, with 5 bases of the junction left unmatched. The chain combines TRBV6-5 with TRBJ1-6; 8 nucleotides line up with TRBD1. Sequencing used peripheral blood. The sequence was collected from a man aged 65 to 85 with active or convalescent COVID-19. The CDR3 nucleotides are TGTGCCAGCAGAAACCGGGACAGGAATTCACCCCTCCACTTT. It encodes CASRNRDRNSPLHF.